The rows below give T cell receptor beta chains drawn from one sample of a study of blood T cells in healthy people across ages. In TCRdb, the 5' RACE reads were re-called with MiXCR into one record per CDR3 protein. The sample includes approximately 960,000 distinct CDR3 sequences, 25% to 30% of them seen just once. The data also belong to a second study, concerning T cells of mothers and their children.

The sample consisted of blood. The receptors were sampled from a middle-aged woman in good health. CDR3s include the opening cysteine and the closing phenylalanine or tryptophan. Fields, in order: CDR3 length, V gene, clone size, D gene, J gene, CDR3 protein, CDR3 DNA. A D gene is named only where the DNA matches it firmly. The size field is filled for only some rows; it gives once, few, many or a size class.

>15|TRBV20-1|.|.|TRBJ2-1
CSARVGPPAYNEQFF
TGCAGTGCTAGAGTGGGACCTCCTGCTTACAATGAGCAGTTCTTC
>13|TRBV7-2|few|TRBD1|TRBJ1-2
CASSLGQGFDYTF
TGTGCCAGCAGCCTGGGACAGGGCTTTGACTACACCTTC
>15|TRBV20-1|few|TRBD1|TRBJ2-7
CSARDWAGGSYEQYF
TGCAGTGCTAGAGATTGGGCAGGGGGTTCCTACGAGCAGTACTTC
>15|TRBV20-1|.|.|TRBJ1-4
CSARGGKGTNEKLFF
TGCAGTGCTAGGGGCGGAAAAGGAACTAATGAAAAACTGTTTTTT
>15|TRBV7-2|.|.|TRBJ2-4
CASSFTDHAGNIRDF
TGTGCCAGCAGCTTCACCGACCATGCTGGAAACATTCGGGACTTC
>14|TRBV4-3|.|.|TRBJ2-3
CASSQRKQSDTQYF
TGCGCCAGCAGCCAAAGGAAACAGTCCGATACGCAGTATTTT
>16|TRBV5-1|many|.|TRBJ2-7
CASRNEGVPSAYEQYF
TGCGCCAGCAGGAATGAGGGGGTACCCTCAGCCTACGAGCAGTACTTC
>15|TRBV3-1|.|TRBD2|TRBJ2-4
CASSQVGEGKNIQYF
TGTGCCAGCAGCCAAGTCGGGGAGGGCAAAAACATTCAGTACTTC
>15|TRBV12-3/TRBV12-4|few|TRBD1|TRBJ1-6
CASSTDRGPNSPLHF
TGTGCCAGCAGCACCGACAGGGGGCCTAATTCACCCCTCCACTTT
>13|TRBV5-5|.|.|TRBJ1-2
CASSLESSCGYTF
TGTGCCAGCAGCTTGGAATCCAGCTGTGGCTACACCTTC
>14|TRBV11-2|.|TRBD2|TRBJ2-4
CASSILAGANIQYF
TGTGCCAGCAGCATTCTAGCGGGGGCGAACATTCAGTACTTC
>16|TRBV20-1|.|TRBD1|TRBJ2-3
CSAQRGTGGPGDTQYF
TGCAGTGCCCAAAGGGGGACAGGGGGCCCTGGAGATACGCAGTATTTT
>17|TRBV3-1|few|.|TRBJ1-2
CASSTRVRGPANYGYTF
TGTGCCAGCAGCACCCGAGTTCGGGGCCCGGCTAACTATGGCTACACCTTC
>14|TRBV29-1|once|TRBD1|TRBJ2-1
CSVGQGQWYNEQFF
TGCAGCGTTGGACAGGGGCAATGGTACAATGAGCAGTTCTTC
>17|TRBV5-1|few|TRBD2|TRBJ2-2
CASSPGLAGLGTGELFF
TGCGCCAGCAGCCCTGGACTAGCGGGGCTAGGAACCGGGGAGCTGTTTTTT
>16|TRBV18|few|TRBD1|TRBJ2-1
CASSPTTGSSYNEQFF
TGTGCCAGCTCACCAACGACAGGGAGCTCCTACAATGAGCAGTTCTTC
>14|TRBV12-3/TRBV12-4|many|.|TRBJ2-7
CASTTLLGAYEQYF
TGTGCCAGCACTACTTTACTCGGGGCGTACGAGCAGTACTTC
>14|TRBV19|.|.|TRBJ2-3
CASSIGWGTDTQYF
TGTGCCAGTAGTATTGGGTGGGGCACAGATACGCAGTATTTT
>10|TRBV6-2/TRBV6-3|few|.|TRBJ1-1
CARESDEAFF
TGTGCCAGGGAGAGTGATGAAGCTTTCTTT
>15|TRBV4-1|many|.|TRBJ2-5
CASSQVLGITETQYF
TGCGCCAGCAGCCAAGTTTTAGGCATAACGGAGACCCAGTACTTC
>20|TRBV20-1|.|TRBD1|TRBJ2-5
CSARVVLGTGGDPRGETQYF
TGCAGTGCTAGAGTAGTTTTAGGGACAGGGGGCGATCCGAGGGGAGAGACCCAGTACTTC
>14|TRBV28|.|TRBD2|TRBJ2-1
CASSFGGGVYEQFF
TGTGCCAGCAGTTTTGGCGGGGGGGTTTATGAGCAGTTCTTC
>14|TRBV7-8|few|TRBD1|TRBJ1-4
CASAPDRGNEKLFF
TGTGCCAGCGCCCCCGACAGGGGTAATGAAAAACTGTTTTTT
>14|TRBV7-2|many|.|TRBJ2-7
CASSSIPVTYEQYF
TGTGCCAGCAGCTCGATCCCTGTTACCTACGAGCAGTACTTC
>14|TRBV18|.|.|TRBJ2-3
CASSPTGETGTQYF
TGTGCCAGCTCACCGACGGGGGAAACAGGTACGCAGTATTTT
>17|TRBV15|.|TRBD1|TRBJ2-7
CATSRDRTGTIPYEQYF
TGTGCCACCAGCAGAGATAGGACAGGCACCATACCCTACGAGCAGTACTTC
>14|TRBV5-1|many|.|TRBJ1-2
CASSLGSTNYGYTF
TGCGCCAGCAGCTTGGGTTCAACTAACTATGGCTACACCTTC
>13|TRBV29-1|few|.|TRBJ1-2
CSVAQGSNYGYTF
TGCAGCGTTGCACAGGGATCTAACTATGGCTACACCTTC
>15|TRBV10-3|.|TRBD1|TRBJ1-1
CAISEGGVENTEAFF
TGTGCCATCAGCGAAGGGGGCGTCGAGAACACTGAAGCTTTCTTT
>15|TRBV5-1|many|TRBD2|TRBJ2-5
CASSLAAGVQETQYF
TGCGCCAGCAGCTTGGCGGCGGGGGTGCAGGAGACCCAGTACTTC
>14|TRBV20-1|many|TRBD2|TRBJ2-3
CGGGGGTSTDTQYF
TGTGGAGGCGGGGGAGGCACTAGCACAGATACGCAGTATTTT
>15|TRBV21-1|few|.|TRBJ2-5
CASSPVGDRQETQYF
TGTGCCAGCAGCCCAGTCGGGGACAGACAGGAGACCCAGTACTTC